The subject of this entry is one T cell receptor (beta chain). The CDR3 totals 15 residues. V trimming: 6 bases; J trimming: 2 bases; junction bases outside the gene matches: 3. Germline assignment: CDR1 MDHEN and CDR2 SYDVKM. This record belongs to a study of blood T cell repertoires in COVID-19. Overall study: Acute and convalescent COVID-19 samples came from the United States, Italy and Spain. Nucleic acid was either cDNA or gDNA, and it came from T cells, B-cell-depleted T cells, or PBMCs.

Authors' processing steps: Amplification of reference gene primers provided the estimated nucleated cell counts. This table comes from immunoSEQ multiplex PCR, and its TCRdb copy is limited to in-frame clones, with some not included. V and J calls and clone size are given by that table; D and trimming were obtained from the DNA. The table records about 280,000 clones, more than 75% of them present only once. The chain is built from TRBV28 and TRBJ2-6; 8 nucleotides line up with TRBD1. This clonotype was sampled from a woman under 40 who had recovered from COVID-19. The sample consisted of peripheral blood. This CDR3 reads CASRGQGPGANVLTF. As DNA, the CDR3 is TGTGCCAGCAGAGGACAGGGCCCTGGGGCCAACGTCCTGACTTTC.